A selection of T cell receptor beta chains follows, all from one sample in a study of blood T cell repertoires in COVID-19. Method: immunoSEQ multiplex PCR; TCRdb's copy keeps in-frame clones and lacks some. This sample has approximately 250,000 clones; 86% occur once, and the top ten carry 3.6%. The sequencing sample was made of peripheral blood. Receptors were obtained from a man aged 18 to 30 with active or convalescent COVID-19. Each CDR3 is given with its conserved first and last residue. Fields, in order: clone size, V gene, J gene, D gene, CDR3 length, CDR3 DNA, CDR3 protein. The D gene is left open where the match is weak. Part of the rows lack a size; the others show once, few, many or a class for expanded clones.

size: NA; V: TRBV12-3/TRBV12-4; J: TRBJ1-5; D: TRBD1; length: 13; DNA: TGTGCCAGCAGTCCACAGGGGGTTCAGCCCCAGCATTTT; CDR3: CASSPQGVQPQHF
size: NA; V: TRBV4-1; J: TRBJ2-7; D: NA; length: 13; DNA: TGCGCCAGCAGCCAAGCTTCGGGGATCGAGCAGTACTTC; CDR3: CASSQASGIEQYF
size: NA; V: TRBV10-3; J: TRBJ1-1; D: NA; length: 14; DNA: TGTGCCATCAGTCGTCAGGGCGGGGACACTGAAGCTTTCTTT; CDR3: CAISRQGGDTEAFF
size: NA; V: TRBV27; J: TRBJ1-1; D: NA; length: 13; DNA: TGTGCCAGCAGTGAGACAGCGAACACTGAAGCTTTCTTT; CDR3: CASSETANTEAFF
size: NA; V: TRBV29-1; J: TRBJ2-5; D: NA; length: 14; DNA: TGCAGCGTTCTTTCTAGCGCCGACCAAGAGACCCAGTACTTC; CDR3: CSVLSSADQETQYF
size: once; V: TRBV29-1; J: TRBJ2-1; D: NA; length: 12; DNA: TGCAGCGAGCAGACCGACAGAAATGAGCAGTTCTTC; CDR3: CSEQTDRNEQFF
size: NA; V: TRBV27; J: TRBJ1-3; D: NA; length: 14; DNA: TGTGCCAGCAGCAGGAAGACCTCTGGAAACACCATATATTTT; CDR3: CASSRKTSGNTIYF
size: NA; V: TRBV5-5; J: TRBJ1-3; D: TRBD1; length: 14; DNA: TGTGCCAGCAGCTGGACAGGGAGCGGAAACACCATATATTTT; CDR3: CASSWTGSGNTIYF
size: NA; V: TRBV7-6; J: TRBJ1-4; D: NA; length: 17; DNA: TGTGCCAGCAGCCGAGGAAGAATCCTAGCAACTAATGAAAAACTGTTTTTT; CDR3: CASSRGRILATNEKLFF
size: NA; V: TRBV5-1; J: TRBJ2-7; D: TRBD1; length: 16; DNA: TGCGCCAGCAGCTTGGGGCCGGGACAGGTCGACTACGAGCAGTACTTC; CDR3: CASSLGPGQVDYEQYF
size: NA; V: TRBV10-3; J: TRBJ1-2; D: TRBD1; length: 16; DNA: TGTGCCATCTCAGGGGATGGAGGACAGGGGGAATATGGCTACACCTTC; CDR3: CAISGDGGQGEYGYTF
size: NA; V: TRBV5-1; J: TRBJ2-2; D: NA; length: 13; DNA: TGCGCCAGCAGCTTACTGTCGGCCGGGGAGCTGTTTTTT; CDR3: CASSLLSAGELFF
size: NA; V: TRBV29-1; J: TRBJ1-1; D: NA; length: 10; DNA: TGCAGCGACCTAGTTGGGGAAGCTTTCTTT; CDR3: CSDLVGEAFF
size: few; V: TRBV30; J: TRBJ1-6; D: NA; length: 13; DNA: TGTGCCTGGCAGGTGGGCTATAATTCACCCCTCCACTTT; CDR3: CAWQVGYNSPLHF
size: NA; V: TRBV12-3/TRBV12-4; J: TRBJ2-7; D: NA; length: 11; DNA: TGTGCCAGCAGCAATCGGGACGAGCAGTACTTC; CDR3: CASSNRDEQYF
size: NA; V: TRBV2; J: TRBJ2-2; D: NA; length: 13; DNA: TGTGCCAGCAGTGAATCGTTCACCGGGGAGCTGTTTTTT; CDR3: CASSESFTGELFF